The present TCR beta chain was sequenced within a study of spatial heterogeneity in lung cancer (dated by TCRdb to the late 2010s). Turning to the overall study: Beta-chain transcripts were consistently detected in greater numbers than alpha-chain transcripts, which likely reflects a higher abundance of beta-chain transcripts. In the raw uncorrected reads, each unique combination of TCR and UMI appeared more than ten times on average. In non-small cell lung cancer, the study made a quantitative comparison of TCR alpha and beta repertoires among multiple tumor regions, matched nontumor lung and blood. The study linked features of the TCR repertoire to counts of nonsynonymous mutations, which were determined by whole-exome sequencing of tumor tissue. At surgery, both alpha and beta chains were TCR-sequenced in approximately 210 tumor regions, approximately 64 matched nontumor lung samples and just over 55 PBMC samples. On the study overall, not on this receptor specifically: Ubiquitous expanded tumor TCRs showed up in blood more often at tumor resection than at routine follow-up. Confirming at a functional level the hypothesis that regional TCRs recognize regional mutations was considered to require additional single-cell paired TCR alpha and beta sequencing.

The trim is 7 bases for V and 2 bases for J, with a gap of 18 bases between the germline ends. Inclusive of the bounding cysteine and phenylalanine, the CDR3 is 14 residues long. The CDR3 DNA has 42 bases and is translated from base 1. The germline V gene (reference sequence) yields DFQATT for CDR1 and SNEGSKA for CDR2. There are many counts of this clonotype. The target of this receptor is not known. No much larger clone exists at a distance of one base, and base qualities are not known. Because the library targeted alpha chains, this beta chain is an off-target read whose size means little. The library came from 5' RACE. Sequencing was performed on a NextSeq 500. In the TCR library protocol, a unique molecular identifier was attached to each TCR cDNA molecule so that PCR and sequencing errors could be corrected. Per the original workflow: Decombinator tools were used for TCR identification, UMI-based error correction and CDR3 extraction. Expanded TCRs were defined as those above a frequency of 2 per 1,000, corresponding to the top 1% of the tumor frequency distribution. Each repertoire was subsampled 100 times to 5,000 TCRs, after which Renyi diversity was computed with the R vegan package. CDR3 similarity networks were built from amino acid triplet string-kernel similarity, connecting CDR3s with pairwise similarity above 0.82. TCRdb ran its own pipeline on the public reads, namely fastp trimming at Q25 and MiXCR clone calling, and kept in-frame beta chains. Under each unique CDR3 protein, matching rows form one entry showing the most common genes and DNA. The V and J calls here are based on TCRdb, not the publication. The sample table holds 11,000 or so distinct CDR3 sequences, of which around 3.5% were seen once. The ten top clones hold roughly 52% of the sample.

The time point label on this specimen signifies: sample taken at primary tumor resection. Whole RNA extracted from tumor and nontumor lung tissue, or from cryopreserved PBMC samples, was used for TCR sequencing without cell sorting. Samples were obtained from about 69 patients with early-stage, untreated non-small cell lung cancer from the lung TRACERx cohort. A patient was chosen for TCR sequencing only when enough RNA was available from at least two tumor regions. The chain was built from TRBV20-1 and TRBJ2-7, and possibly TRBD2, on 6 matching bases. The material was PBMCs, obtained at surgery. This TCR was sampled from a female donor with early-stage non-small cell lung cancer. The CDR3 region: CSVSPDYDPYEQYF. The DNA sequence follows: TGCAGTGTTTCCCCGGACTACGATCCCTACGAGCAGTACTTC.